The 6 T cell receptor beta chains in this list originate from one sample, sequenced in a study of T cell changes during pregnancy in multiple sclerosis. Assay: immunoSEQ multiplex PCR; the TCRdb copy retains only in-frame clones and omits some. The sample lists about 87,000 clones; 80% to 95% were seen once. The material sequenced was peripheral blood, taken in the third trimester of pregnancy. The origin of the receptors is a female donor in good health, enrolled as a control in a pregnancy study.

The chain has TRBV5-1 and TRBJ2-3; TRBD2 agrees at 8 bases. Germline assignment: CDR1 SGHRS and CDR2 YFSETQ. J was trimmed by 3 bases and V by 1 base; bases with no gene match: 1. CDR3 size: 14 residues. The CDR3 coding sequence is TGCGCCAGCAGCTTGAGCGGGAGAACAGATACGCAGTATTTT. It is translated as CASSLSGRTDTQYF. The variable domain in full, completed from reference TRBV5-1 and TRBJ2-3, reads KAGVTQTPRYLIKTRGQQVTLSCSPISGHRSVSWYQQTPGQGLQFLFEYFSETQRNKGNFPGRFSGRQFSNSRSEMNVSTLELGDSALYLCASSLSGRTDTQYFGPGTRLTVL.

This clone came up once. The rearrangement links TRBV5-1 to TRBJ2-1; 9 nucleotides align to TRBD1. The CDR3 spans 15 residues. The V and J ends lost 3 bases and 9 bases, in that order; junction bases with no gene match: 10. CDR1 and CDR2 from the germline V gene are SGHRS and YFSETQ. The CDR3 DNA follows: TGCGCCAGCAGCTACGGACAGGGGTACATAATTGAGCAGTTCTTC. This gives the protein CASSYGQGYIIEQFF.

The rearrangement links TRBV11-2 to TRBJ2-7; D remains ambiguous. Germline V lookup: CDR1 SGHAT, CDR2 FQNNGV. V gave up 1 base and J gave up 4 bases, with 5 bases separating them. The CDR3 totals 12 residues. Here the CDR3 DNA reads TGTGCCAGCAGCTTAGTATCGTACGAGCAGTACTTC. Translation gives CASSLVSYEQYF.

CDR3 amino acids: CASSDTGTDYNEQFF. CDR3 sequence (DNA): TGTGCCAGCAGTGACACCGGGACAGACTACAATGAGCAGTTCTTC. This chain joins TRBV25-1 and TRBJ2-1, with 7 positions matching TRBD1. Germline CDR1 and CDR2: MGHDK and SYGVNS. This CDR3 spans 15 amino acids. V gave up 3 bases and J gave up 3 bases; unmatched junction bases: 5. The full variable domain, completed using reference TRBV25-1 and TRBJ2-1, is EADIYQTPRYLVIGTGKKITLECSQTMGHDKMYWYQQDPGMELHLIHYSYGVNSTEKGDLSSESTVSRIRTEHFPLTLESARPSHTSQYLCASSDTGTDYNEQFFGPGTRLTVL.

The chain carries TRBV29-1 and TRBJ2-1; 10 bases are a match to TRBD1. V shed 3 bases, J shed 3 bases, and the junction held 5 bases outside the gene matches. There are 15 residues in the CDR3. Per germline, CDR1 SQVTM and CDR2 ANQGSEA. The CDR3 region has the DNA TGCAGCGTTGAGGACAGGGGGAAGGGCTACAATGAGCAGTTCTTC. Amino acid sequence: CSVEDRGKGYNEQFF.

The chain carries TRBV5-6 and TRBJ2-1; D may be TRBD2 (6 bases). Trimming cost V 4 bases and J 1 base, with 18 bases left between them. CDR1 and CDR2 from the germline V gene are SGHDT and YYEEEE. The CDR3 length is 17 residues. CDR3 sequence: CASSPRRDRGSYNEQFF. The CDR3 nucleotides read TGTGCCAGCAGCCCGAGGCGGGACCGCGGGTCCTACAATGAGCAGTTCTTC.